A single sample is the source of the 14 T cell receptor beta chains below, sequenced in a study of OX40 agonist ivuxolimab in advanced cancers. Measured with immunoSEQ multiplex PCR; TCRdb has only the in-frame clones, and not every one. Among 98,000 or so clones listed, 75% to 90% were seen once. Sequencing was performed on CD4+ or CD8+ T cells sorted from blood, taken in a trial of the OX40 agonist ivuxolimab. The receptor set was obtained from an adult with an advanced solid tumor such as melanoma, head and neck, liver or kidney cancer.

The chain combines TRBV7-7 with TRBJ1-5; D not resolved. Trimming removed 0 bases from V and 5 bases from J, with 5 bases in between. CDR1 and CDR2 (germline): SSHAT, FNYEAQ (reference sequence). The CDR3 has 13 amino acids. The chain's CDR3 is CASSLAEDQPQHF. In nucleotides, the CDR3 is TGTGCCAGCAGCTTAGCCGAGGATCAGCCCCAGCATTTT. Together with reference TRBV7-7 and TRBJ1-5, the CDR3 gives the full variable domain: GAGVSQSPRYKVTKRGQDVTLRCDPISSHATLYWYQQALGQGPEFLTYFNYEAQPDKSGLPSDRFSAERPEGSISTLTIQRTEQRDSAMYRCASSLAEDQPQHFGDGTRLSIL.

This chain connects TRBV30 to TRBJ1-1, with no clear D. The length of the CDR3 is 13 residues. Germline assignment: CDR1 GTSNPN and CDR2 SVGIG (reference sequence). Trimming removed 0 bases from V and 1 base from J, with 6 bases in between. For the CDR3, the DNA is TGTGCCTGGAGTGTACAGTCGAACACTGAAGCTTTCTTT. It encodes CAWSVQSNTEAFF.

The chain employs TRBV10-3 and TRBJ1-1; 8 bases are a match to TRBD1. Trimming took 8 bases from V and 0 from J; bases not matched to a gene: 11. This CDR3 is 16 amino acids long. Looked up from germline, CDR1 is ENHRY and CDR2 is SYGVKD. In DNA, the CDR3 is TGTGCCATCGGATCGGGACAGGTCACGATGAACACTGAAGCTTTCTTT. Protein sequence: CAIGSGQVTMNTEAFF.

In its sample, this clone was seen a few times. The CDR3 nucleotides are TGTGCCAGCAGCTTTACAGGGGGAACCGGGGAGCTGTTTTTT. Translated, it gives CASSFTGGTGELFF. J is TRBJ2-2 and V is TRBV5-6; 8 bases fit TRBD1. The CDR3 loop spans 14 amino acids. The junction had 2 bases not matched to a gene; V was cut back by 2 bases and J by 5 bases. Germline CDR1 reads SGHDT; CDR2 reads YYEEEE. Drawing the rest from reference TRBV5-6 and TRBJ2-2, the complete variable domain is DAGVTQSPTHLIKTRGQQVTLRCSPKSGHDTVSWYQQALGQGPQFIFQYYEEEERQRGNFPDRFSGHQFPNYSSELNVNALLLGDSALYLCASSFTGGTGELFFGEGSRLTVL.

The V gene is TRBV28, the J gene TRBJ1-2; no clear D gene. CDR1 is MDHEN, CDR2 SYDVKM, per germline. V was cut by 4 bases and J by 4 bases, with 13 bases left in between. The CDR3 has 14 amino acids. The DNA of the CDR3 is TGTGCCAGCAGTTCGACACCGGGAACCTATGGCTACACCTTC. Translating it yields CASSSTPGTYGYTF.

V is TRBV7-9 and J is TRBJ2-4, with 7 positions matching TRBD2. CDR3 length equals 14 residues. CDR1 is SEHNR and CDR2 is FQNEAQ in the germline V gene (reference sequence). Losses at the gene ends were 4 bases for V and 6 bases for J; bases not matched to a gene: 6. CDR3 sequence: CASSSGGGRNIQYF. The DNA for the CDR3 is TGTGCCAGCAGCTCGGGGGGAGGGAGAAACATTCAGTACTTC.

CDR3 nucleotides: TGTGCCAGCAGCTTCAAACCAGGGGCCCTCCGAGCCCTTTACGAGCAGTACTTC. Translating gives CASSFKPGALRALYEQYF. The V gene is TRBV11-2, the J gene TRBJ2-7; a possible D gene is TRBD1 (6 bases). Trimming pared 3 bases from V and 4 bases from J, leaving 25 bases between. The CDR3 length is 18 residues. CDR1 and CDR2 from the germline V gene are SGHAT and FQNNGV.

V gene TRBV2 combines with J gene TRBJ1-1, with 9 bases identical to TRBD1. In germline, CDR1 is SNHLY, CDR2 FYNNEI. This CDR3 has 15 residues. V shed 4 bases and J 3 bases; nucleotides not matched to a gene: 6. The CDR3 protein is CASSALTGGDTEAFF. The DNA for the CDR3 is TGTGCCAGCAGTGCTTTGACAGGGGGAGACACTGAAGCTTTCTTT.

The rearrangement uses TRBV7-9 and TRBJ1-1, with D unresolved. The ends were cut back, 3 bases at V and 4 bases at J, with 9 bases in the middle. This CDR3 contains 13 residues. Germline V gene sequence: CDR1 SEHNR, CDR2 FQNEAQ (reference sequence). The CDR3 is CASSLGGGTEAFF. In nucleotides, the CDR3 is TGTGCCAGCAGCTTGGGAGGCGGCACTGAAGCTTTCTTT.

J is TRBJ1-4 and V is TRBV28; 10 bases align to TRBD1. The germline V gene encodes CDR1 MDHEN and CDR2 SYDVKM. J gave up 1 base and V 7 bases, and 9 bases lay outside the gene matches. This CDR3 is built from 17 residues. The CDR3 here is CASTTGGVQGTNEKLFF. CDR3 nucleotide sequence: TGTGCCAGCACGACAGGGGGCGTACAAGGAACTAATGAAAAACTGTTTTTT.

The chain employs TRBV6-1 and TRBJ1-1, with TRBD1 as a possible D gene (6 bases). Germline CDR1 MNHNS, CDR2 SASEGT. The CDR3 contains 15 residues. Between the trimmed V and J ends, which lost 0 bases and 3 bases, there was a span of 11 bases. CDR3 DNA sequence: TGTGCCAGCAGTGAAGCGATAGGGGGATACACTGAAGCTTTCTTT. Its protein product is CASSEAIGGYTEAFF.

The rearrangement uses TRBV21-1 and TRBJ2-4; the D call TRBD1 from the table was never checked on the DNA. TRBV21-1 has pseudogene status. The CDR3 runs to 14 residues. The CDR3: CASTLPGDENIQYF. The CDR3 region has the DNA TGTGCCAGCACCCTCCCAGGGGATGAAAACATTCAGTACTTC.

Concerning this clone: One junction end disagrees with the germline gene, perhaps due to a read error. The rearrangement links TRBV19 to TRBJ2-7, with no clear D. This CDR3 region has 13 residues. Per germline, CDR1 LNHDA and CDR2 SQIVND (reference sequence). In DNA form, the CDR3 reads TGTGCCACTAGTCCCGGATTGTCGGGTGAGCAGTACTTC. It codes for CATSPGLSGEQYF. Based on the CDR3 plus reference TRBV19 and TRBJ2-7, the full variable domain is DGGITQSPKYLFRKEGQNVTLSCEQNLNHDAMYWYRQDPGQGLRLIYYSQIVNDFQKGDIAEGYSVSREKKESFPLTVTSAQKNPTAFYLCATSPGLSGEQYFGPGTRLTVT.

The CDR3 loop reads CASSQEGGASGRYYNEQFF. For the CDR3, the DNA is TGCGCCAGCAGCCAAGAAGGGGGGGCTAGCGGGAGGTACTACAATGAGCAGTTCTTC. The chain uses TRBV4-1 and TRBJ2-1, with 11 bases identical to TRBD2. After removal of 0 bases from V and 3 bases from J, the junction contained 10 bases not matched to a gene. This CDR3 is 19 amino acids long. Per the germline V gene, CDR1 is MGHRA and CDR2 is YSYEKL.